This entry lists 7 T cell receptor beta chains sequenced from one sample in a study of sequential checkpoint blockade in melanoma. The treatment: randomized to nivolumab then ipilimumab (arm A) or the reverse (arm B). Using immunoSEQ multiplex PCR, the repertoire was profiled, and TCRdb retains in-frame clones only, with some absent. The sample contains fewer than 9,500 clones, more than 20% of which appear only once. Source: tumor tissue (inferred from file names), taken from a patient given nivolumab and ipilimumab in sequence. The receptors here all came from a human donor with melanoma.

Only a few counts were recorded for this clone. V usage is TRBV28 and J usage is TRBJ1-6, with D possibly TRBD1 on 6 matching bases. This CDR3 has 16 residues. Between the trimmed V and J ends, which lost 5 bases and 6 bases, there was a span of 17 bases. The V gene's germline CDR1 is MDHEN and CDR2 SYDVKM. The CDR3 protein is CASSLNQGFGNSPLHF. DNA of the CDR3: TGTGCCAGCAGTCTCAATCAGGGGTTCGGTAATTCACCCCTCCACTTT.

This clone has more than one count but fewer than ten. This CDR3 reads CASSIRRDRGEAFF. The DNA of the CDR3 is TGTGCCAGTAGTATAAGAAGGGACAGGGGTGAAGCTTTCTTT. This chain links TRBV19 with TRBJ1-1; 10 nucleotides align to TRBD1. The germline gives CDR1 LNHDA, CDR2 SQIVND (reference sequence). V lost 2 bases and J lost 7; bases outside the gene matches: 4. This CDR3 comprises 14 residues.

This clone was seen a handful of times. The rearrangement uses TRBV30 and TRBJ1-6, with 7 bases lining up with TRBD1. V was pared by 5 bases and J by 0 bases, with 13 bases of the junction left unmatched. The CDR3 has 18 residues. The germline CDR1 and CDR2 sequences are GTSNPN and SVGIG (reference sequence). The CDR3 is CAWVGPGQRSSYNSPLHF. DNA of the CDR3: TGTGCCTGGGTTGGGCCGGGACAGCGGAGCTCCTATAATTCACCCCTCCACTTT.

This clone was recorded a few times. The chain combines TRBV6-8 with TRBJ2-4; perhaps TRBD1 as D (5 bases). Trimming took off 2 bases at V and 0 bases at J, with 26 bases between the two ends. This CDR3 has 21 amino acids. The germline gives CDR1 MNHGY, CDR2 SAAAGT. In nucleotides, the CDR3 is TGTGCCAGCAGTTACGTCCGCTACACAATAAAAGGGGTCCCAGCCAAAAACATTCAGTACTTC. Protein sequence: CASSYVRYTIKGVPAKNIQYF.

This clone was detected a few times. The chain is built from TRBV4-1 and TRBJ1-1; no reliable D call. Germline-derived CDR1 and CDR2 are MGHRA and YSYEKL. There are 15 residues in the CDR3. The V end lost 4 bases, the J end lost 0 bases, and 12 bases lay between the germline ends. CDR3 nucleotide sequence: TGCGCCAGCAGCCGATACAGCAGCATGAACACTGAAGCTTTCTTT. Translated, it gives CASSRYSSMNTEAFF.

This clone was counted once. The CDR3 DNA reads TGCGCCAGCAGCCCGGACGCGAGCTCCTATAATTCACCCCTCCACTTT. Translated, it gives CASSPDASSYNSPLHF. The chain joins TRBV5-1 to TRBJ1-6; D not resolved. CDR3 length: 16 amino acids. Germline CDR1 and CDR2: SGHRS and YFSETQ. Trimming removed 4 bases from V and 0 bases from J, with 11 bases in between.

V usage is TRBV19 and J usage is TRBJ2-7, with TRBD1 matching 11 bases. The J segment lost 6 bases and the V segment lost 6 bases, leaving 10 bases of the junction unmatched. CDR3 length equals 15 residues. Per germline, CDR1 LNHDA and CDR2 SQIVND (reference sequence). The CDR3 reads CASSDPGQGVGEQYF. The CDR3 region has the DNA TGTGCCAGTAGCGATCCGGGACAGGGGGTTGGCGAGCAGTACTTC.